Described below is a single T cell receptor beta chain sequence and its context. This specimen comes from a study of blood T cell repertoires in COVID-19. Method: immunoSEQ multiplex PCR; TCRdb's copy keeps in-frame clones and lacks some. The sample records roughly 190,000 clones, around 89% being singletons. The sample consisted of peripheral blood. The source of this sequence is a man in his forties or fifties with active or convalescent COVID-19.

This CDR3 is CASSLVSPRGQGWTEAFF. In DNA, the CDR3 is TGTGCCAGCAGCTTGGTTAGTCCTAGGGGACAGGGGTGGACTGAAGCTTTCTTT. The rearrangement links TRBV5-6 to TRBJ1-1, with 10 nucleotides matching TRBD1. CDR1 is SGHDT and CDR2 is YYEEEE in the germline V gene. The CDR3 is made up of 18 amino acids. Unmatched junction bases numbered 13, after V lost 0 bases and J lost 5 bases.